What follows is one TCR beta chain and its context. Participants were aged roughly 18 to 100 years from around 25 US areas. The source of the sample is a study of blood T cell repertoires in COVID-19. At the level of the study: The study drew acute and convalescent COVID-19 samples from the United States, Italy and Spain.

Method: immunoSEQ multiplex PCR; TCRdb's copy keeps in-frame clones and lacks some. The repertoire has about 160,000 clones, around 82% of them found once; the top ten carry approximately 18%. V lost 3 bases and J 6 bases, leaving 18 bases between the germline ends. Germline V gene sequence: CDR1 SGHRS, CDR2 YFSETQ. The CDR3 is 16 amino acids. Sequenced: PBMCs or T cells enriched from blood (not recorded which). This sequence was found in a man aged 55 to 70 who had recovered from COVID-19. This chain joins TRBV5-1 and TRBJ2-2, with a possible D match to TRBD2 (6 bases). The CDR3 reads CASSSTSLAASGELFF. In DNA form, the CDR3 reads TGCGCCAGCAGCTCCACGTCCTTAGCGGCCTCCGGGGAGCTGTTTTTT. The full variable domain, completed using reference TRBV5-1 and TRBJ2-2, is KAGVTQTPRYLIKTRGQQVTLSCSPISGHRSVSWYQQTPGQGLQFLFEYFSETQRNKGNFPGRFSGRQFSNSRSEMNVSTLELGDSALYLCASSSTSLAASGELFFGEGSRLTVL.